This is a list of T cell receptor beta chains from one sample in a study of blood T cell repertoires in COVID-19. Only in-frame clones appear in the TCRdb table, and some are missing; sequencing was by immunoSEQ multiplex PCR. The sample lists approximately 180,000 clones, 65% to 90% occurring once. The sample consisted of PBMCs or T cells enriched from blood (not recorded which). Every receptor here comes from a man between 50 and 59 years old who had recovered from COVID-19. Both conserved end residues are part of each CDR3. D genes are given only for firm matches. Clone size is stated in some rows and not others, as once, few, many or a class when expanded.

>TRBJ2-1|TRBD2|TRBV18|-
TGTGCCAGCTCACTTCGCGGGGGTGTGAATGAGCAGTTCTTC
CASSLRGGVNEQFF
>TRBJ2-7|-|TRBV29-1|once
TGCAGCGTTGAGTTCTCGGGTCCAGGGGAAGGCTACGAGCAGTACTTC
CSVEFSGPGEGYEQYF
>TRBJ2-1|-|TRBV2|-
TGTGCCAGCAATGATCTAGCGCCGAATGAGCAGTTCTTC
CASNDLAPNEQFF
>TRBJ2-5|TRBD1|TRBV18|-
TGTGCCAGCTCACCCTCTACAGGGGGAGAGACCCAGTACTTC
CASSPSTGGETQYF
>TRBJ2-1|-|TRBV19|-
TGTGCCAGTAGTAATCTGAGGTTCCACAATGAGCAGTTCTTC
CASSNLRFHNEQFF
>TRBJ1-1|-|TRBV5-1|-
TGCGCCAGCAGCTTGCCGGGAAACACTGAAGCTTTCTTT
CASSLPGNTEAFF
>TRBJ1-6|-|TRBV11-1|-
TGTGCCAGCAGCTTAGGCCAACTTGCTTCACCCCTCCACTTT
CASSLGQLASPLHF
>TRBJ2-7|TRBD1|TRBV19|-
TGTGCCAGTGGGGACAGCTCCTACGAGCAGTACTTC
CASGDSSYEQYF
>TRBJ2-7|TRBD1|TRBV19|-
TGTGCCAGTAGTATATTGCCCGGACAGGGGGGCGAGCAGTACTTC
CASSILPGQGGEQYF
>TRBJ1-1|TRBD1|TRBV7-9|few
TGTGCCAGCAGTATGGGACAGGGGGAGGGGGCTTTCTTT
CASSMGQGEGAFF
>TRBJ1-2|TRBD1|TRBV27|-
TGTGCCAGCAGTTTCCTGGTCCGACAGGGTCAAAACTATGGCTACACCTTC
CASSFLVRQGQNYGYTF
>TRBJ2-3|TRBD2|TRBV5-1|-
TGCGCCAGCAGCTTGGAGCGGGGGGCATCAGATACGCAGTATTTT
CASSLERGASDTQYF
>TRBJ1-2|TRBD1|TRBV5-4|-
TGTGCCAGCAGGACAGGACAGGGCGGTAACTATGGCTACACCTTC
CASRTGQGGNYGYTF
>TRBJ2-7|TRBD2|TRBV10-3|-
TGTGCCATCTCCAACGCCGGGACTAGCTTCGCCGAGCAGTACTTC
CAISNAGTSFAEQYF
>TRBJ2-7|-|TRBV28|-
TGTGCCAGCACAGATAAATCCTACGAGCAGTACTTC
CASTDKSYEQYF
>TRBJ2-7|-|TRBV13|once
TGTGCCAGCAGCTTAGGGTCGAACGGCGAGCAGTACTTC
CASSLGSNGEQYF
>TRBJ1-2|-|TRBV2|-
TGTGCCAGCAGTGATGCAGGGGAGTGGGGAAACTATGGCTACACCTTC
CASSDAGEWGNYGYTF
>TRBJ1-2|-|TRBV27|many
TGTGCCAGCAGTTTATGGGGCAGTTATGGCTACACCTTC
CASSLWGSYGYTF
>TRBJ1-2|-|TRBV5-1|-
TGCGCCAGCAGCTTGGGAGGGAACTATGGCTACACCTTC
CASSLGGNYGYTF
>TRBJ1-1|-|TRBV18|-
TGTGCCAGCTCACCGGTTTTAAAGAAGGGGACTAACACTGAAGCTTTCTTT
CASSPVLKKGTNTEAFF